The 22 T cell receptor beta chains reported below all come from one sample, sequenced in a study of T cell clonotyping in hematopoietic cell transplantation. The table came from immunoSEQ multiplex PCR; TCRdb's copy has only in-frame clones and leaves some out. The sample lists about 44,000 clones; 94% were seen once. Input material: peripheral blood mononuclear cells. All receptors come from a woman in her forties or fifties in good health. Some clones in this sample may be carry-over from other donors' samples.

The chain carries TRBV5-4 and TRBJ1-2; 7 bases are a match to TRBD1. This CDR3 has 13 residues. V dropped 3 bases and J dropped 7; count of bases not matched to a gene: 6. CDR1 SGHNT and CDR2 YYREEE come from the germline V gene (reference sequence). The CDR3 loop reads CASSSPTGSGYTF. The CDR3 DNA reads as TGTGCCAGCAGCTCCCCGACAGGGAGTGGCTACACCTTC.

V usage is TRBV5-1 and J usage is TRBJ2-2; D is ambiguous. This CDR3 comprises 13 residues. V shed 1 base and J shed 4 bases, with 5 bases lying between them. Germline CDR1 SGHRS, CDR2 YFSETQ. In DNA, the CDR3 is TGCGCCAGCAGCTTGTTAGGCACCGGGGAGCTGTTTTTT. This translates into CASSLLGTGELFF. The full variable domain, rest sourced from reference TRBV5-1 and TRBJ2-2, is KAGVTQTPRYLIKTRGQQVTLSCSPISGHRSVSWYQQTPGQGLQFLFEYFSETQRNKGNFPGRFSGRQFSNSRSEMNVSTLELGDSALYLCASSLLGTGELFFGEGSRLTVL.

Points on this clone: In the same sample, other DNA sequences code for this CDR3. This rearrangement joins TRBV25-1 to TRBJ2-7; maybe TRBD2 (5 bases). The V end lost 4 bases, the J end lost 4 bases, and 5 bases lay between the germline ends. This CDR3 is built from 11 residues. Per germline, CDR1 MGHDK and CDR2 SYGVNS. The CDR3 sequence: CASSGGYEQYF. The CDR3 DNA is TGTGCCAGCAGTGGAGGGTACGAGCAGTACTTC.

V and J are TRBV7-6 and TRBJ2-1, with D possibly being TRBD1 (5 bases). There are 18 residues in the CDR3. The germline V gene encodes CDR1 SGHVS and CDR2 FNYEAQ. V lost 1 base to trimming and J lost 0 bases, with 16 bases between them. The CDR3: CASSLVRGSLSSYNEQFF. The CDR3 bases are TGTGCCAGCAGCTTAGTTAGGGGCAGTCTGAGCTCCTACAATGAGCAGTTCTTC.

CDR3: CASSLAGTGDSTF. For the CDR3, the DNA is TGCGCCAGCAGCTTGGCCGGGACAGGAGATAGCACCTTC. V is TRBV5-1 and J is TRBJ1-2; TRBD1 aligns across 8 bases. The germline V gene encodes CDR1 SGHRS and CDR2 YFSETQ. CDR3 length equals 13 residues. Unmatched junction bases numbered 8, after V lost 0 bases and J lost 13 bases.

V and J are TRBV7-9 and TRBJ2-3, with D possibly matching TRBD2 (6 bases). The V end lost 3 bases, the J end lost 6 bases, and 10 bases lay between the germline ends. Germline CDR1 SEHNR, CDR2 FQNEAQ (reference sequence). The CDR3 runs 13 residues. In DNA form, the CDR3 reads TGTGCCAGCAGCTTTGAGGGGAGGGATACGCAGTATTTT. This codes for CASSFEGRDTQYF.

The CDR3 sequence is CASSSRDSRGYTF. Here the CDR3 DNA reads TGTGCCAGCAGTTCCCGGGACAGTCGTGGCTACACCTTC. The gene calls are TRBV28 and TRBJ1-2; TRBD1 matches at 7 bases. CDR1 and CDR2 from the germline V gene are MDHEN and SYDVKM. V trimming: 4 bases; J trimming: 7 bases; junction bases outside the gene matches: 6. The CDR3 runs 13 residues.

The chain carries TRBV5-1 and TRBJ2-7, with D unresolved. CDR3 length equals 13 residues. The ends were cut back, 3 bases at V and 2 bases at J, with 9 bases in the middle. Per the germline V gene, CDR1 is SGHRS and CDR2 is YFSETQ. CDR3 residues: CASSSRATYEQYF. Written as DNA, the CDR3 is TGCGCCAGCAGCTCCCGGGCCACCTACGAGCAGTACTTC.

The chain has TRBV5-1 and TRBJ2-3, with D perhaps matching TRBD1 (6 bases). CDR1 is SGHRS, CDR2 YFSETQ, per germline. The CDR3 length is 14 residues. V was pared by 4 bases and J by 4 bases, with 13 bases between. As DNA, the CDR3 is TGCGCCAGCAGCATAACAGGGCATCCAGATACGCAGTATTTT. It yields the protein CASSITGHPDTQYF.

The J gene is TRBJ2-5, the V gene TRBV6-6; possibly TRBD1 or TRBD2 for D (5 bases each). Germline values: CDR1 MNHNY, CDR2 SVGAGI (reference sequence). V gave up 5 bases and J gave up 1 base, with 8 bases separating them. This CDR3 is built from 13 residues. CDR3 residues: CASSGGFQETQYF. Written as DNA, the CDR3 is TGTGCCAGCAGTGGGGGATTCCAAGAGACCCAGTACTTC.

This clone has a single count. This rearrangement joins TRBV2 to TRBJ1-5; D unclear. V was trimmed by 8 bases and J by 5 bases, leaving 19 bases between them. From germline, CDR1 is SNHLY and CDR2 FYNNEI. CDR3 length equals 15 residues. The CDR3 sequence: CASGQWAGGYQPQHF. CDR3 coding DNA: TGTGCCAGCGGGCAATGGGCAGGCGGTTATCAGCCCCAGCATTTT.

This clone was seen just once. The chain recombines TRBV11-2 with TRBJ2-5; D is undetermined. Germline CDR1 SGHAT, CDR2 FQNNGV. V was clipped by 6 bases and J by 4 bases, with 6 bases between them. This CDR3 spans 11 amino acids. CDR3 DNA sequence: TGTGCCAGCAGTGTCAGAGAGACCCAGTACTTC. Protein: CASSVRETQYF.

This chain connects TRBV5-6 to TRBJ1-5; D is ambiguous. Germline CDR1 and CDR2: SGHDT and YYEEEE. This CDR3 contains 13 residues. V lost 0 bases and J 6 bases, leaving 7 bases between the germline ends. The CDR3 here is CASSLGVGQPQHF. The CDR3 nucleotides are TGTGCCAGCAGCTTGGGAGTGGGTCAGCCCCAGCATTTT.

This clone has more than one count but fewer than ten. The chain couples TRBV18 to TRBJ2-7; D possibly corresponds to TRBD1 (6 bases). The V end lost 3 bases, the J end lost 1 base, and 13 bases lay between the germline ends. Germline-derived CDR1 and CDR2 are KGHSH and LQKENI. The CDR3 is 15 amino acids. CDR3 DNA: TGTGCCAGCTCACCTTTCGACAGGCTGTCCTACGAGCAGTACTTC. Amino acids: CASSPFDRLSYEQYF.

CDR3 protein: CASSFTSGGAYEQFF. CDR3 sequence (DNA): TGTGCCAGCAGCTTTACTAGCGGGGGGGCGTACGAGCAGTTCTTC. The V gene is TRBV7-6, the J gene TRBJ2-1, with 13 bases lining up with TRBD2. The CDR3 consists of 15 residues. CDR1 and CDR2 from the germline V gene are SGHVS and FNYEAQ. J gave up 10 bases and V 3 bases, and 6 bases lay outside the gene matches.

The V gene is TRBV5-1, the J gene TRBJ2-5; 8 bases are a match to TRBD1. The CDR3 sequence is 14 residues long. Germline-derived CDR1 and CDR2 are SGHRS and YFSETQ. The junction had 9 bases not matched to a gene; V was cut back by 7 bases and J by 4 bases. The CDR3 loop reads CASSPGQGGETQYF. The CDR3 DNA reads TGCGCCAGCTCTCCAGGACAGGGAGGAGAGACCCAGTACTTC.

The chain joins TRBV7-8 to TRBJ2-3; D uncertain. V dropped 5 bases and J dropped 0 bases, with 12 bases sitting between them. Germline assignment: CDR1 SGHVS and CDR2 FQNEAQ. CDR3 length: 15 residues. CDR3: CASSPRLESTDTQYF. CDR3 coding DNA: TGTGCCAGCAGCCCCCGACTGGAAAGCACAGATACGCAGTATTTT.

V is TRBV29-1 and J is TRBJ1-1; D possibly corresponds to TRBD1 (5 bases). V dropped 6 bases and J dropped 3 bases, with 17 bases sitting between them. There are 14 residues in the CDR3. The V gene's germline CDR1 is SQVTM and CDR2 ANQGSEA. The CDR3 DNA reads as TGCAGCGTCTCCGGGGCCCAGGCGGACACTGAAGCTTTCTTT. Its translation: CSVSGAQADTEAFF.

This clone was observed a handful of times. The chain couples TRBV6-6 to TRBJ2-7, with D perhaps being TRBD1 or TRBD2 (5 bases each). Germline V gene lookup returns CDR1 MNHNY and CDR2 SVGAGI (reference sequence). This CDR3 contains 11 residues. V lost 4 bases and J lost 4, with 5 bases in between. The chain's CDR3 is CASSWGYEQYF. The CDR3 DNA reads TGTGCCAGCAGTTGGGGGTACGAGCAGTACTTC.

The chain combines TRBV6-5 with TRBJ1-2; no firm D call. CDR3 length: 16 amino acids. Trimming took 0 bases from V and 4 from J, leaving 15 bases between them. The germline V gene has CDR1 MNHEY and CDR2 SVGAGI. CDR3 protein: CASSYSVTGGFYGYTF. The CDR3 DNA sequence: TGTGCCAGCAGTTACTCGGTAACGGGAGGTTTCTATGGCTACACCTTC.

The genes are TRBV4-3 and TRBJ1-2, with 11 bases lining up with TRBD1. CDR3 length equals 15 residues. Germline V gives CDR1 LGHNA, CDR2 YSLEER. V shed 4 bases, J shed 7 bases, and the junction held 8 bases outside the gene matches. The DNA of the CDR3 is TGCGCCAGCAGCCTTTCGGACAGGGGGCCCGGTGGCTACACCTTC. This sequence encodes CASSLSDRGPGGYTF.

The chain has TRBV6-5 and TRBJ1-2, with D possibly TRBD1 on 5 matching bases. Trimming cost V 8 bases and J 1 base, with 17 bases left between them. The length of the CDR3 is 15 residues. From germline, CDR1 is MNHEY and CDR2 SVGAGI. The chain's CDR3 is CASGDRRGGNYGYTF. CDR3 nucleotide sequence: TGTGCCAGCGGGGATAGGAGGGGAGGTAACTATGGCTACACCTTC.